This passage covers 24 T cell receptor beta chains from one sample sequenced in a study of blood T cell repertoires in COVID-19. Using immunoSEQ multiplex PCR, the repertoire was profiled, and TCRdb retains in-frame clones only, with some absent. Seen here are roughly 100,000 clones, about four fifths observed once, and the top ten hold 11% to 15%. The sequencing input was peripheral blood. These receptors were taken from a woman aged 60-70 years with acute or convalescent COVID-19.

The gene calls are TRBV10-3 and TRBJ1-1, with D possibly TRBD1 on 5 matching bases. CDR3 length: 13 residues. V was cut by 7 bases and J by 4 bases, with 13 bases left in between. Germline V lookup: CDR1 ENHRY, CDR2 SYGVKD. The CDR3 sequence is CAIKNSQGTEAFF. CDR3 nucleotides: TGTGCCATCAAAAACAGCCAGGGCACTGAAGCTTTCTTT.

The chain links TRBV7-2 to TRBJ1-5; no definite D call. The CDR3 contains 14 residues. In germline, CDR1 is SGHTA, CDR2 FQGNSA. V was cut by 5 bases and J by 5 bases, with 13 bases left in between. CDR3 coding DNA: TGTGCCAGCAGCCCTCCCGCAGATTATCAGCCCCAGCATTTT. Protein sequence: CASSPPADYQPQHF. Variable domain in full (rest from reference TRBV7-2 and TRBJ1-5): GAGVSQSPSNKVTEKGKDVELRCDPISGHTALYWYRQSLGQGLEFLIYFQGNSAPDKSGLPSDRFSAERTGGSVSTLTIQRTQQEDSAVYLCASSPPADYQPQHFGDGTRLSIL.

CDR3 bases: TGCGCCAGCAGCCAAGATCCTGCAGGGGGGTTTGAAAAACTGTTTTTT. It translates to CASSQDPAGGFEKLFF. The chain recombines TRBV4-1 with TRBJ1-4, with 7 positions matching TRBD1. The junction had 8 bases not matched to a gene; V was cut back by 0 bases and J by 7 bases. CDR3 length equals 16 residues. From germline, CDR1 is MGHRA and CDR2 YSYEKL.

The chain has TRBV3-1 (or the pseudogene TRBV3-2) and TRBJ1-2; the D gene is possibly TRBD1 (5 bases). The CDR3 sequence is 12 residues long. Germline CDR1 reads LGHDT; CDR2 reads YNNKEL (reference sequence). The V end was cut by 4 bases, the J end by 8 bases, with 11 bases between. As DNA, the CDR3 is TGTGCCAGCAGCCGGGGCCCGGCGGGCTACACCTTC. Protein product: CASSRGPAGYTF.

The rearrangement joins TRBV7-2 to TRBJ2-3, with a possible D match to TRBD2 (6 bases). Deletions cut 5 bases from V and 5 bases from J, with 17 bases between. CDR1 and CDR2 from the germline V gene are SGHTA and FQGNSA. CDR3 size: 15 residues. The CDR3 DNA reads TGTGCCAGCAGCAGGGGTATGGGGACTGGAGATACGCAGTATTTT. Protein sequence: CASSRGMGTGDTQYF.

The V call is TRBV27, the J call TRBJ2-7; D unclear. V was trimmed by 5 bases and J by 7 bases, leaving 18 bases between them. The germline V gene encodes CDR1 MNHEY and CDR2 SMNVEV (reference sequence). The length of the CDR3 is 14 residues. The CDR3 DNA is TGTGCCAGCAGTCCACTGCCCAATCCTCGGGAGCAGTACTTC. Amino acids: CASSPLPNPREQYF.

This clone was found once. V gene TRBV6-5 combines with J gene TRBJ2-1; TRBD2 agrees at 7 bases. The V segment lost 4 bases and the J segment 3 bases; nucleotides outside the gene matches: 6. The germline CDR1 and CDR2 sequences are MNHEY and SVGAGI. The CDR3 is made up of 15 amino acids. CDR3 nucleotides: TGTGCCAGCAGTTTAGATGCGGGGGACTACAATGAGCAGTTCTTC. It encodes CASSLDAGDYNEQFF.

The chain couples TRBV28 to TRBJ1-2; 7 positions agree with TRBD1. The trim removed 6 bases at V and 6 bases at J, leaving 10 bases unmatched. Germline V CDR1 and CDR2: MDHEN, SYDVKM. The CDR3 covers 14 residues. The CDR3 reads CASSRGQRYHGYTF. The CDR3 coding sequence is TGTGCCAGCAGCCGGGGACAGAGATACCATGGCTACACCTTC.

This clone has just one count. The chain combines TRBV10-2 with TRBJ2-5; unclear D gene. The CDR3 runs to 13 residues. V was trimmed by 5 bases and J by 4 bases, leaving 11 bases between them. The germline CDR1 and CDR2 sequences are WSHSY and SAAADI. The CDR3 region is CASSPSVPETQYF. CDR3 DNA sequence: TGCGCCAGCAGTCCGAGCGTTCCAGAGACCCAGTACTTC.

This clone appeared once. The CDR3 DNA reads TGTGCCGGTGGTTCCGGTAACTATGGCTACACCTTC. It encodes CAGGSGNYGYTF. The V gene is TRBV2, the J gene TRBJ1-2; D unresolved. Germline V gene sequence: CDR1 SNHLY, CDR2 FYNNEI. The CDR3 has 12 residues. V lost 11 bases and J lost 1, with 11 bases in between.

This clone appeared a single time. The chain carries TRBV12-5 and TRBJ2-5, with 7 bases lining up with TRBD1. Germline V CDR1 and CDR2: LGHNT, FRNRAP. Trimming removed 5 bases from V and 2 bases from J; junction bases left unmatched: 2. The CDR3 extends over 13 amino acids. The CDR3 reads CASGPTGQETQYF. The DNA of the CDR3 is TGTGCTAGTGGTCCGACAGGGCAAGAGACCCAGTACTTC.

The rearrangement uses TRBV9 and TRBJ2-7, with a weak D call TRBD1 (5 bases). The V end lost 2 bases, the J end lost 1 base, and 13 bases lay between the germline ends. The CDR3 loop spans 15 amino acids. Germline CDR1 and CDR2: SGDLS and YYNGEE. This CDR3 reads CASSVTPGISYEQYF. The CDR3 nucleotides are TGTGCCAGCAGCGTGACTCCAGGGATTTCCTACGAGCAGTACTTC.

This clone was seen only a few times. The chain has TRBV19 and TRBJ2-2; perhaps TRBD2 as D (6 bases). CDR3 size: 15 residues. Deletions cut 9 bases from V and 6 bases from J, with 20 bases between. Germline V gene sequence: CDR1 LNHDA, CDR2 SQIVND (reference sequence). The CDR3 sequence is CASQHAGEVPGELFF. CDR3 coding DNA: TGTGCCAGCCAACACGCCGGGGAGGTCCCCGGGGAGCTGTTTTTT.

V gene TRBV29-1 combines with J gene TRBJ2-7; perhaps TRBD1 as D (5 bases). With 0 bases removed from V and 5 bases from J, the gap between germline ends came to 14 bases. This CDR3 comprises 14 residues. Germline CDR1 is SQVTM and CDR2 is ANQGSEA. The CDR3 here is CSVEDFVGRNEQYF. DNA of the CDR3: TGCAGCGTTGAAGATTTTGTGGGGCGAAACGAGCAGTACTTC.

V is TRBV27 and J is TRBJ1-1; D may be TRBD1 (6 bases). Trimming took 0 bases from V and 4 from J, leaving 15 bases between them. CDR3 length: 16 amino acids. Germline values: CDR1 MNHEY, CDR2 SMNVEV (reference sequence). CDR3 sequence reads: CASSLSPWQGTTEAFF. CDR3 nucleotides: TGTGCCAGCAGTTTATCTCCCTGGCAGGGGACCACTGAAGCTTTCTTT.

The chain joins TRBV28 to TRBJ2-2; weak D call: TRBD2 (6 bases). V was cut by 6 bases and J by 0 bases, with 17 bases left in between. The length of the CDR3 is 17 residues. Germline values: CDR1 MDHEN, CDR2 SYDVKM. The CDR3 spells CASSPPWGEPNTGELFF. The CDR3 DNA follows: TGTGCCAGCAGCCCCCCTTGGGGGGAACCGAACACCGGGGAGCTGTTTTTT.

This sequence joins TRBV11-3 and TRBJ2-1, with 11 bases matching TRBD1. The V gene end was trimmed by 5 bases and the J gene end by 3 bases; junction bases not matched to a gene: 6. CDR3 length: 16 residues. From germline, CDR1 is SGHNT and CDR2 YENEEA. CDR3 coding DNA: TGTGCCAGCAGCCCATACGGGACAGGGGGCTACAATGAGCAGTTCTTC. As protein: CASSPYGTGGYNEQFF.

The rearrangement links TRBV11-3 to TRBJ2-3; tentative D call: TRBD1 (5 bases). Deletions cut 8 bases from V and 1 base from J, with 13 bases between. This CDR3 is built from 14 residues. Germline V gene lookup returns CDR1 SGHNT and CDR2 YENEEA. The CDR3 region is CASSAQGGTDTQYF. The CDR3 nucleotides read TGTGCCAGCTCAGCCCAAGGGGGCACAGATACGCAGTATTTT.

The rearrangement joins TRBV20-1 to TRBJ1-1; a possible D gene is TRBD1 (6 bases). V was cut by 3 bases and J by 11 bases, with 13 bases left in between. Germline V gives CDR1 DFQATT, CDR2 SNEGSKA (reference sequence). CDR3 length: 11 amino acids. CDR3 amino acids: CSARIQGSAFF. CDR3 coding DNA: TGCAGTGCTAGGATACAGGGCTCGGCTTTCTTT.

The V gene is TRBV3-1 (or the pseudogene TRBV3-2), the J gene TRBJ2-1; 7 positions match TRBD1. The trim removed 6 bases at V and 1 base at J, leaving 3 bases unmatched. Germline CDR1 is LGHDT and CDR2 is YNNKEL (reference sequence). This CDR3 is built from 14 residues. The CDR3: CASRLTGSYNEQFF. CDR3 DNA sequence: TGTGCCAGCAGGCTGACAGGGTCCTACAATGAGCAGTTCTTC.

The V gene is TRBV9, the J gene TRBJ2-2; 9 positions agree with TRBD2. The germline CDR1 and CDR2 sequences are SGDLS and YYNGEE. This CDR3 contains 18 residues. After removal of 3 bases from V and 2 bases from J, the junction contained 11 bases not matched to a gene. CDR3 in DNA: TGTGCCAGCAGCGACCCGCTGGGACTAGCTTATAACACCGGGGAGCTGTTTTTT. It is translated as CASSDPLGLAYNTGELFF.

The chain recombines TRBV2 with TRBJ2-3; 7 bases are a match to TRBD2. J lost 0 bases, V lost 7 bases, and 7 bases had no gene match. Per the germline V gene, CDR1 is SNHLY and CDR2 is FYNNEI. The CDR3 loop spans 15 amino acids. CDR3 nucleotides: TGTGCCAGCACCCGGACTAGTGCTAGCACAGATACGCAGTATTTT. Protein sequence: CASTRTSASTDTQYF.

This rearrangement joins TRBV30 to TRBJ1-1; D unclear. Per germline, CDR1 GTSNPN and CDR2 SVGIG (reference sequence). Deletions cut 0 bases from V and 0 bases from J, with 8 bases between. There are 14 residues in the CDR3. The DNA for the CDR3 is TGTGCCTGGAGTGTGGCAGAAATGAACACTGAAGCTTTCTTT. This encodes CAWSVAEMNTEAFF.

The V gene is TRBV5-1, the J gene TRBJ1-4; a possible D gene is TRBD1 (6 bases). Germline V gives CDR1 SGHRS, CDR2 YFSETQ. The germline V and J ends were trimmed by 4 bases and 4 bases, with 14 bases remaining between them. CDR3 length equals 15 residues. DNA of the CDR3: TGCGCCAGCAGCACAGCCGGGACACATAATGAAAAACTGTTTTTT. Translated, it gives CASSTAGTHNEKLFF. Full variable domain (missing parts from reference TRBV5-1 and TRBJ1-4): KAGVTQTPRYLIKTRGQQVTLSCSPISGHRSVSWYQQTPGQGLQFLFEYFSETQRNKGNFPGRFSGRQFSNSRSEMNVSTLELGDSALYLCASSTAGTHNEKLFFGSGTQLSVL.